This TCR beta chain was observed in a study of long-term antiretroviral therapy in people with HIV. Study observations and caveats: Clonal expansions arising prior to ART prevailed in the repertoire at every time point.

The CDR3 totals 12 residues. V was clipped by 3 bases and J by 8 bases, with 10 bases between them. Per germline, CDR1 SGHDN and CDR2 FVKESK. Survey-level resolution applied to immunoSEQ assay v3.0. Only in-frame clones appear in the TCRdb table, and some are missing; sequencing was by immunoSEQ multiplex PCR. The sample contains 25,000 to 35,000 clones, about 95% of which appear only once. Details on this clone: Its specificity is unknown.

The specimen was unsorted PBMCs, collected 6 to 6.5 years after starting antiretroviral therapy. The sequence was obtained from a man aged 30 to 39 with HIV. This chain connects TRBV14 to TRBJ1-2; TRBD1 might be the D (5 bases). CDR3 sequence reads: CASSHTNRGYTF. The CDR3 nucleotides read TGTGCCAGCAGCCATACCAACAGGGGCTACACCTTC.